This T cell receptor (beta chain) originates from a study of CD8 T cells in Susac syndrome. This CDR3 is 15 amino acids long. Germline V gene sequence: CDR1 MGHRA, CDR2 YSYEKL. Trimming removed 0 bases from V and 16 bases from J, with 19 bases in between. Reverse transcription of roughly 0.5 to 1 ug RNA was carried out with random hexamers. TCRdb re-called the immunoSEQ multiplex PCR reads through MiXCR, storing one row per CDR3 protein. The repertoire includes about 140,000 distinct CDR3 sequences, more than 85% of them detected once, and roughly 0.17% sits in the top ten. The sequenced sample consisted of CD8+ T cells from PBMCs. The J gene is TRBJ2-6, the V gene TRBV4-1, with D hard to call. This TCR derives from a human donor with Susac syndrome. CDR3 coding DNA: TGCGCCAGCAGCCAAGAATATCAGTCCCCCCACGATCTGACTTTC. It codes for CASSQEYQSPHDLTF.